This T cell receptor (beta chain) came from a study of OX40 agonist ivuxolimab in advanced cancers. Study-wide findings and caveats: There was clonal expansion of CD4+ and CD8+ blood T cells by week 6 at 0.1 to 3.0 mg/kg.

This clone was recorded once. Its antigen is currently unknown. The CDR3 spans 14 residues. Germline CDR1 SGHRS, CDR2 YFSETQ. Trimming took off 0 bases at V and 3 bases at J, with 8 bases between the two ends. The protocol was immunoSEQ multiplex PCR, while the TCRdb copy is restricted to in-frame clones and leaves out a portion. The sample consists of 65,000 to 80,000 clones, roughly 87% of them appearing once. The receptor's source is an adult with an advanced solid tumor such as melanoma, head and neck, liver or kidney cancer. The source was CD4+ or CD8+ T cells sorted from blood, collected in a trial of the OX40 agonist ivuxolimab. The chain joins TRBV5-1 to TRBJ2-3; D unresolved. CDR3 protein: CASSLGHNTDTQYF. The CDR3 DNA reads TGCGCCAGCAGCTTGGGGCACAATACAGATACGCAGTATTTT. The full variable domain, in which reference TRBV5-1 and TRBJ2-3 provide the parts outside the CDR3, is KAGVTQTPRYLIKTRGQQVTLSCSPISGHRSVSWYQQTPGQGLQFLFEYFSETQRNKGNFPGRFSGRQFSNSRSEMNVSTLELGDSALYLCASSLGHNTDTQYFGPGTRLTVL.